The present entry profiles one T cell receptor beta chain with its context. The read finishes 3 residues shy of the CDR3 end, and the germline J gene is used to complete it. Only in-frame clones appear in the TCRdb table, and some are missing; sequencing was by immunoSEQ multiplex PCR. Its listing shows approximately 33,000 clones. This entry is derived from a study of T cells in women clearing cervical HPV infection. V lost 0 bases, J lost 6 bases, and 10 bases lay in between. The CDR3 totals 14 residues. The germline V gene has CDR1 SGHDT and CDR2 YYEEEE. The chain combines TRBV5-6 with TRBJ2-1, with a weak D call TRBD2 (6 bases). This TCR derives from a woman between 18 and 75 years old with a cervical HPV16 infection that either progressed to CIN3+ or cleared (not recorded which). What was sequenced was blood buffy coat. The CDR3: CASSLVAGFNEQFF. Partial CDR3 DNA: TGTGCCAGCAGCTTGGTCGCGGGGTTCAATGAG. The whole variable domain, remainder taken from reference TRBV5-6 and TRBJ2-1, is DAGVTQSPTHLIKTRGQQVTLRCSPKSGHDTVSWYQQALGQGPQFIFQYYEEEERQRGNFPDRFSGHQFPNYSSELNVNALLLGDSALYLCASSLVAGFNEQFFGPGTRLTVL.